These 17 T cell receptor beta chains were sequenced from one sample in a study of blood T cell repertoires in COVID-19. Clones were read by immunoSEQ multiplex PCR, and TCRdb kept only the in-frame ones, dropping some. The table has more than 250,000 clones, approximately 87% seen once. Input material: peripheral blood. These receptors all stem from a man in his 60s who had recovered from COVID-19.

The chain carries TRBV6-5 and TRBJ1-5, with a possible D match to TRBD1 (6 bases). Germline V lookup: CDR1 MNHEY, CDR2 SVGAGI. V dropped 2 bases and J dropped 1 base, with 12 bases sitting between them. There are 16 residues in the CDR3. The CDR3 here is CASSYGGMESNQPQHF. The CDR3 DNA sequence: TGTGCCAGCAGTTACGGGGGCATGGAGAGCAATCAGCCCCAGCATTTT.

The gene calls are TRBV2 and TRBJ1-6, with a possible D match to TRBD1 (6 bases). In germline, CDR1 is SNHLY, CDR2 FYNNEI. CDR3 length equals 16 residues. The V end lost 6 bases, the J end lost 9 bases, and 21 bases lay between the germline ends. The CDR3 spells CASRSDRLGEGSPLHF. CDR3 DNA sequence: TGTGCCAGCAGGAGCGACAGGTTGGGGGAGGGTTCACCCCTCCACTTT.

The gene calls are TRBV2 and TRBJ2-4; D is perhaps TRBD1 (6 bases). There are 15 residues in the CDR3. Germline CDR1 SNHLY, CDR2 FYNNEI. The V and J ends lost 4 bases and 0 bases respectively, with 10 bases between them. CDR3 nucleotide sequence: TGTGCCAGCAGTGGGGGACACGGAGCCAAAAACATTCAGTACTTC. It encodes CASSGGHGAKNIQYF.

The rearrangement joins TRBV29-1 to TRBJ2-7, with D perhaps TRBD2 (5 bases). V gave up 4 bases and J gave up 0 bases, with 10 bases separating them. This CDR3 is built from 13 residues. Germline V gene sequence: CDR1 SQVTM, CDR2 ANQGSEA. The CDR3 protein is CSVVGAASYEQYF. The CDR3 bases are TGCAGCGTTGTAGGAGCGGCCTCCTACGAGCAGTACTTC.

The rearrangement uses TRBV7-9 and TRBJ1-2, with TRBD1 matching 9 bases. The length of the CDR3 is 14 residues. V gave up 5 bases and J gave up 4 bases; unmatched junction bases: 5. Germline V gives CDR1 SEHNR, CDR2 FQNEAQ (reference sequence). The CDR3 here is CASSRTGGGYGYTF. CDR3 DNA sequence: TGTGCCAGCAGCCGCACAGGGGGCGGCTATGGCTACACCTTC.

J is TRBJ1-1 and V is TRBV4-1; D is uncertain. The germline gives CDR1 MGHRA, CDR2 YSYEKL. The CDR3 consists of 15 residues. Between the trimmed V and J ends, which lost 3 bases and 7 bases, there was a span of 18 bases. CDR3 sequence: CASSHPGEGEREAFF. CDR3 coding DNA: TGCGCCAGCAGCCATCCCGGGGAGGGAGAGCGTGAAGCTTTCTTT.

The chain carries TRBV6-5 and TRBJ1-2; 11 positions match TRBD1. Germline V lookup: CDR1 MNHEY, CDR2 SVGAGI. J was trimmed by 8 bases and V by 0 bases; bases with no gene match: 8. The CDR3 loop spans 16 amino acids. CDR3 loop: CASSYSRTGGPRGYTF. CDR3 sequence (DNA): TGTGCCAGCAGTTACTCCCGGACAGGGGGCCCTCGGGGCTACACCTTC.

The chain recombines TRBV6-6 with TRBJ1-3; D uncertain. Germline V gives CDR1 MNHNY, CDR2 SVGAGI (reference sequence). This CDR3 is built from 15 residues. Trimming took 2 bases from V and 1 from J, leaving 9 bases between them. The CDR3 DNA reads TGTGCCAGCAGTTACCCAAGGGAGTCTGGAAACACCATATATTTT. This sequence encodes CASSYPRESGNTIYF.

In this sample, this clone turned up many times. V and J are TRBV24-1 and TRBJ1-2; D is possibly TRBD1 (5 bases). The CDR3 is 13 residues long. Per germline, CDR1 KGHDR and CDR2 SFDVKD. V was trimmed by 4 bases and J by 5 bases, leaving 10 bases between them. CDR3: CATSEGTEYGYTF. In nucleotides, the CDR3 is TGTGCCACCAGTGAAGGGACTGAGTATGGCTACACCTTC.

The genes are TRBV5-4 and TRBJ1-5; D may be TRBD1 (6 bases). Trimming removed 1 base from V and 0 bases from J, with 14 bases in between. Germline V gene sequence: CDR1 SGHNT, CDR2 YYREEE (reference sequence). This CDR3 has 17 amino acids. CDR3 region: CASSLCPGVHSNQPQHF. The CDR3 region has the DNA TGTGCCAGCAGCTTGTGTCCAGGGGTCCATAGCAATCAGCCCCAGCATTTT. Combining the CDR3 with reference TRBV5-4 and TRBJ1-5 gives the whole variable domain ETGVTQSPTHLIKTRGQQVTLRCSSQSGHNTVSWYQQALGQGPQFIFQYYREEENGRGNFPPRFSGLQFPNYSSELNVNALELDDSALYLCASSLCPGVHSNQPQHFGDGTRLSIL.

This sequence joins TRBV28 and TRBJ2-6; 9 positions match TRBD1. Germline CDR1 MDHEN, CDR2 SYDVKM. The CDR3 contains 17 residues. With 6 bases clipped from V and 0 bases from J, the junction kept 6 bases outside the gene matches. Here the CDR3 DNA reads TGTGCCAGCAGGAGTGGGACAGGGACCTCTGGGGCCAACGTCCTGACTTTC. It translates to CASRSGTGTSGANVLTF. Using reference TRBV28 and TRBJ2-6 for the parts outside the CDR3, the full variable domain is DVKVTQSSRYLVKRTGEKVFLECVQDMDHENMFWYRQDPGLGLRLIYFSYDVKMKEKGDIPEGYSVSREKKERFSLILESASTNQTSMYLCASRSGTGTSGANVLTFGAGSRLTVL.

Only a few counts were recorded for this clone. The chain has TRBV2 and TRBJ1-6; D might be TRBD1 (6 bases). CDR3 length: 19 residues. Germline V gene lookup returns CDR1 SNHLY and CDR2 FYNNEI. The V end was cut by 6 bases, the J end by 13 bases, with 34 bases between. CDR3 in DNA: TGTGCCAGCAGCGGGGAACACAGGGTGAGAGTATCATCCCTGTTCCCCCTCCACTTT. Its translation: CASSGEHRVRVSSLFPLHF.

To note about this clone: The same CDR3 can be traced to other DNA sequences in this sample. This chain joins TRBV18 and TRBJ2-3, with D possibly being TRBD1 (5 bases). V was clipped by 3 bases and J by 1 base, with 8 bases between them. Germline V gene data show CDR1 as KGHSH and CDR2 as LQKENI. There are 14 residues in the CDR3. CDR3 loop: CASSPSRGTDTQYF. As DNA, the CDR3 is TGTGCCAGCTCACCCAGCAGGGGCACAGATACGCAGTATTTT.

The chain links TRBV7-2 to TRBJ2-7; TRBD2 aligns across 9 bases. Germline trimming cut 1 base from V and 0 bases from J; bases unmatched to any gene: 4. This CDR3 comprises 16 residues. Looked up from germline, CDR1 is SGHTA and CDR2 is FQGNSA. The CDR3 DNA follows: TGTGCCAGCAGCTTAGGCGGGGGGGGCGGCTCCTACGAGCAGTACTTC. Protein: CASSLGGGGGSYEQYF.

The V call is TRBV5-4, the J call TRBJ2-2, with D possibly TRBD1 on 6 matching bases. CDR3 length equals 18 residues. With 6 bases removed from V and 2 bases from J, the gap between germline ends came to 23 bases. Germline CDR1 SGHNT, CDR2 YYREEE (reference sequence). The CDR3 DNA follows: TGTGCCAGCACCCCGAGGGGCCAACAGGGAAGAAACACCGGGGAGCTGTTTTTT. Protein sequence: CASTPRGQQGRNTGELFF.

V and J are TRBV7-2 and TRBJ1-2, with 7 bases fitting TRBD1. Looked up from germline, CDR1 is SGHTA and CDR2 is FQGNSA. This CDR3 spans 17 amino acids. V trimming: 1 base; J trimming: 4 bases; junction bases outside the gene matches: 12. In DNA form, the CDR3 reads TGTGCCAGCAGCTTAGGAGGGACAGAGGGCAGAGTCTATGGCTACACCTTC. Its protein product is CASSLGGTEGRVYGYTF. The variable domain in full, with the rest retrieved from reference TRBV7-2 and TRBJ1-2, is GAGVSQSPSNKVTEKGKDVELRCDPISGHTALYWYRQSLGQGLEFLIYFQGNSAPDKSGLPSDRFSAERTGGSVSTLTIQRTQQEDSAVYLCASSLGGTEGRVYGYTFGSGTRLTVV.

V gene TRBV5-6 combines with J gene TRBJ2-1; D uncertain. The length of the CDR3 is 13 residues. With 0 bases removed from V and 10 bases from J, the gap between germline ends came to 11 bases. Germline CDR1 SGHDT, CDR2 YYEEEE. This chain's CDR3 is CASSLGQSREQFF. In DNA, the CDR3 is TGTGCCAGCAGCTTGGGACAAAGCCGGGAGCAGTTCTTC.